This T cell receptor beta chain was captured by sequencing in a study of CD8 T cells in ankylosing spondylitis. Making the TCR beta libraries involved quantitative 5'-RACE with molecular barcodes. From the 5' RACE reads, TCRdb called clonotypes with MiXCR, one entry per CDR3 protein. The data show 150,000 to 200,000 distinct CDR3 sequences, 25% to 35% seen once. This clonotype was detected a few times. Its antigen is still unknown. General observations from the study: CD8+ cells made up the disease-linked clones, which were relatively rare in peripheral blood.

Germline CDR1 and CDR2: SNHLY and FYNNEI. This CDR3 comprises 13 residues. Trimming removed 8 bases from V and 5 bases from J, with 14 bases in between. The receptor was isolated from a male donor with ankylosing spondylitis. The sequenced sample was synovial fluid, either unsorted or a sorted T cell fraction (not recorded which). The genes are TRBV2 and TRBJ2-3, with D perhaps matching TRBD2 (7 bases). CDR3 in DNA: TGTGCCAGCGGGGGGGCAGGGGTAGATACGCAGTATTTT. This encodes CASGGAGVDTQYF.